The rows below give T cell receptor beta chains drawn from one sample of a study of T cell responses to AZD1222 COVID-19 vaccine. Measured with immunoSEQ multiplex PCR; TCRdb has only the in-frame clones, and not every one. The sample yields around 180,000 clones, approximately 90% seen once. This material consisted of peripheral blood, taken on day 0 of AZD1222 vaccination. These receptors were obtained from an adult in good health. The CDR3 runs from the conserved cysteine through the conserved F or W. The D gene is left open where the match is weak. Part of the rows lack a size; the others show once, few, many or a class for expanded clones.

CDR3nt: TGTGCCACCAGTGAACCCCGACAGGGAGACAATGAGCAGTTCTTC
CDR3aa: CATSEPRQGDNEQFF
d_gene: TRBD1
v_gene: TRBV24-1
len: 15
abundance: NA
j_gene: TRBJ2-1

CDR3nt: TGTGCCTGGAGTGGACAGGGGCGGGAGACCCAGTACTTC
CDR3aa: CAWSGQGRETQYF
d_gene: TRBD1
v_gene: TRBV30
len: 13
abundance: NA
j_gene: TRBJ2-5

CDR3nt: TGTGCCATCAGTGAGTCAGAGACGAACTATGGCTACACCTTC
CDR3aa: CAISESETNYGYTF
d_gene: NA
v_gene: TRBV10-3
len: 14
abundance: NA
j_gene: TRBJ1-2

CDR3nt: TGTGCCAGCAGCTCAAGACAATCCGATCAGCATGGCTACACCTTC
CDR3aa: CASSSRQSDQHGYTF
d_gene: NA
v_gene: TRBV7-2
len: 15
abundance: once
j_gene: TRBJ1-2

CDR3nt: TGTGCCAGCAGTTTACATGGAAACAATCAGCCTCAGCATTTT
CDR3aa: CASSLHGNNQPQHF
d_gene: NA
v_gene: TRBV27
len: 14
abundance: NA
j_gene: TRBJ1-5

CDR3nt: TGTGCCAGCAGCCTAAACAGGGTCGAGCAGTACTTC
CDR3aa: CASSLNRVEQYF
d_gene: NA
v_gene: TRBV13
len: 12
abundance: NA
j_gene: TRBJ2-7

CDR3nt: TGTGCCAGCAGTTTAACTCAGGACAGGGCCCATGGCTACACCTTC
CDR3aa: CASSLTQDRAHGYTF
d_gene: TRBD1
v_gene: TRBV28
len: 15
abundance: NA
j_gene: TRBJ1-2

CDR3nt: TGTGCCAGCGAGGAGGAGACAGGGCGTAATTCACCCCTCCACTTT
CDR3aa: CASEEETGRNSPLHF
d_gene: TRBD1
v_gene: TRBV2
len: 15
abundance: NA
j_gene: TRBJ1-6

CDR3nt: TGTGCCAGCAGCTTAGGATCTTCGGCTAAATTACGTGCACACGGCTACACCTTC
CDR3aa: CASSLGSSAKLRAHGYTF
d_gene: NA
v_gene: TRBV7-2
len: 18
abundance: NA
j_gene: TRBJ1-2

CDR3nt: TGTGCCAGCAGCCAAGATGCGGCACAGTCCTACAATGAGCAGTTCTTC
CDR3aa: CASSQDAAQSYNEQFF
d_gene: NA
v_gene: TRBV4-2
len: 16
abundance: once
j_gene: TRBJ2-1

CDR3nt: TGCGCCAGCAGAGCTCCCCCCAGGATCCCCAGGGGCTACGAGCAGTACTTC
CDR3aa: CASRAPPRIPRGYEQYF
d_gene: NA
v_gene: TRBV10-1
len: 17
abundance: NA
j_gene: TRBJ2-7

CDR3nt: TGTGCCAGCAGTGGACAGACCTACGAGCAGTACTTC
CDR3aa: CASSGQTYEQYF
d_gene: NA
v_gene: TRBV12-3/TRBV12-4
len: 12
abundance: NA
j_gene: TRBJ2-7

CDR3nt: TGTGCCAGTATGGTTGGCGGAGGGAGCACAGATACGCAGTATTTT
CDR3aa: CASMVGGGSTDTQYF
d_gene: NA
v_gene: TRBV19
len: 15
abundance: NA
j_gene: TRBJ2-3

CDR3nt: TGTGCCAGCAGTTTGGGGGGCTTGAACAACGCTGAAGCTTTCTTT
CDR3aa: CASSLGGLNNAEAFF
d_gene: NA
v_gene: TRBV28
len: 15
abundance: NA
j_gene: TRBJ1-1

CDR3nt: TGTGCCAGCAGCTCCCGGGACAGGGGTCTGTTGAATACGCAGTATTTT
CDR3aa: CASSSRDRGLLNTQYF
d_gene: TRBD1
v_gene: TRBV7-9
len: 16
abundance: NA
j_gene: TRBJ2-3

CDR3nt: TGCGCCAGCAGCACCGGACTAGCGGGGGCCTACGAGCAGTACTTC
CDR3aa: CASSTGLAGAYEQYF
d_gene: TRBD2
v_gene: TRBV5-1
len: 15
abundance: NA
j_gene: TRBJ2-7

CDR3nt: TGTGCCAGCAGCAACCCACCGGCTGAGGGGCAGCCCTACGAGCAGTACTTC
CDR3aa: CASSNPPAEGQPYEQYF
d_gene: NA
v_gene: TRBV21-1
len: 17
abundance: NA
j_gene: TRBJ2-7